The clone carrying this TCR beta chain was seen repeatedly, ten times or more. Germline V gives CDR1 MDHEN, CDR2 SYDVKM. CDR3 length: 13 residues. Trimming removed 2 bases at V and 7 bases at J, with 11 bases between. This sample was included in a study of Graves' ophthalmopathy and Graves' hyperthyroidism. Amplification of the TCR beta CDR3 regions used RNA transcripts (as template). Second-round multiplex PCR followed a first-round RT-PCR using HTBI primers. Each CDR3 protein gets one entry after TCRdb re-called the multiplex PCR reads with MiXCR. The profile shows 350,000 to 400,000 distinct CDR3 sequences, 18% of them singletons.

The sample was peripheral blood. The chain links TRBV28 to TRBJ1-1, with TRBD1 as a possible D gene (5 bases). This clonotype originated in a woman younger than 35 with Graves' ophthalmopathy. The CDR3 spells CASSLRGVNEAFF. The CDR3 DNA sequence: TGTGCCAGCAGTTTACGGGGGGTTAATGAAGCTTTCTTT.